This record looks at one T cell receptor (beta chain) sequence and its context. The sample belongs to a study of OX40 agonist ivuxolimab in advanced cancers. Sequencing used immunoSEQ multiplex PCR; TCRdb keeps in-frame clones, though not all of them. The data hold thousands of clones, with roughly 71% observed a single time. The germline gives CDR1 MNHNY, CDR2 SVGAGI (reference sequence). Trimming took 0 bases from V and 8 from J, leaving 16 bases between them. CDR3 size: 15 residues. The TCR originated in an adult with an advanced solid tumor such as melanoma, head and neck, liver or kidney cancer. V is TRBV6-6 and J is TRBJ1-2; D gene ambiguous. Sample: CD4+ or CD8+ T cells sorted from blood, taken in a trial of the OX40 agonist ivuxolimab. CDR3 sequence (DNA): TGTGCCAGCAGTTACTCGAAGTTGGAGGCAAGGGGCTACACCTTC. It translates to CASSYSKLEARGYTF.